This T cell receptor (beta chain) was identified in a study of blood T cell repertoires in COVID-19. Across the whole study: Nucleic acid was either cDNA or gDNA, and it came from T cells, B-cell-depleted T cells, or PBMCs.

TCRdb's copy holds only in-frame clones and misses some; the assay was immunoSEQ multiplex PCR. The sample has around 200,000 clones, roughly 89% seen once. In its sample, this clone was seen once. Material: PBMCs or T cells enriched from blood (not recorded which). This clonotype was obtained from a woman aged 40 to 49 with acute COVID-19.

The CDR3 coding sequence is TGTGCCAGCAGCTCTATGGGGGGAGGATACACTGAAGCTTTCTTT. Protein sequence: CASSSMGGGYTEAFF. The chain combines TRBV27 with TRBJ1-1, with D possibly TRBD1 on 5 matching bases. This CDR3 is 15 amino acids long. Germline V CDR1 and CDR2: MNHEY, SMNVEV (reference sequence). V lost 6 bases, J lost 3 bases, and 17 bases lay in between.